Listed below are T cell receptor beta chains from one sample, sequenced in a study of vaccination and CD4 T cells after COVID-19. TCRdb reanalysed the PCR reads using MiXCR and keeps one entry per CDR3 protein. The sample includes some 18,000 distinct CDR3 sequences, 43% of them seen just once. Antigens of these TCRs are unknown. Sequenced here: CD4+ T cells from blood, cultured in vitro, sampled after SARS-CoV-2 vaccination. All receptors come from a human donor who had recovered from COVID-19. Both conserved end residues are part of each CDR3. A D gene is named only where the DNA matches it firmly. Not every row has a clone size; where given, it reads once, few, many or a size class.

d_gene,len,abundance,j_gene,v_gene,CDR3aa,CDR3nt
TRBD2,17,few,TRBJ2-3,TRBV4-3,CASSQVKASGARDTQYF,TGCGCCAGCAGCCAGGTCAAGGCTAGCGGTGCTAGAGATACGCAGTATTTT
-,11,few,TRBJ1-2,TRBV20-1,CSAKTGYGYTF,TGCAGTGCCAAGACAGGCTATGGCTACACCTTC
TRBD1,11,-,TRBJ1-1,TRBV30,CAWIRQGGAFF,TGTGCCTGGATTCGACAGGGTGGAGCTTTCTTT
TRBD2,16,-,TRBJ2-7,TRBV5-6,CASSLADAAGDYEQYF,TGTGCCAGCAGCTTGGCCGATGCAGCGGGAGACTACGAGCAGTACTTC
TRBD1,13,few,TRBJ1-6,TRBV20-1,CSARSGGNSPLHF,TGCAGTGCTAGATCAGGGGGGAATTCACCCCTCCACTTT
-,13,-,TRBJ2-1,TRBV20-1,CSVPARIGNEQFF,TGCAGTGTCCCCGCCCGGATTGGCAATGAGCAGTTCTTC
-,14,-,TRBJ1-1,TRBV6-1,CASSRTGQDTEAFF,TGTGCCAGCAGCCGCACAGGGCAGGACACTGAAGCTTTCTTT
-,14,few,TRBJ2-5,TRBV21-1,CASSKLDWGETQYF,TGTGCCAGCAGCAAACTGGACTGGGGGGAGACCCAGTACTTC
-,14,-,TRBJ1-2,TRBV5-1,CASSLIGQGYGYTF,TGCGCCAGCAGCTTGATTGGCCAGGGGTATGGCTACACCTTC
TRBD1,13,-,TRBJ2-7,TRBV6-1,CASRTGASYEQYF,TGTGCCAGCAGAACAGGGGCTTCCTACGAGCAGTACTTC
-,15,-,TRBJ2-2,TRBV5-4,CASSLQGTNTGELFF,TGTGCCAGCAGCTTGCAGGGGACGAACACCGGGGAGCTGTTTTTT